This is a list of T cell receptor beta chains from one sample in a study of blood T cells in healthy people across ages. TCRdb processed the 5' RACE reads anew with MiXCR; each CDR3 protein has one entry. Here the sample spans about 780,000 distinct CDR3 sequences, about 47% being singletons. The sequenced sample consisted of blood. These receptors came from a man aged 80 or over in good health. Each CDR3 is given with its conserved first and last residue. D genes are given only for firm matches. Clone size is stated in some rows and not others, as once, few, many or a class when expanded.

abundance: few
d_gene: -
v_gene: TRBV5-6
j_gene: TRBJ2-5
CDR3aa: CASRQQSEQYF
CDR3nt: TGTGCCAGCAGACAACAGAGTGAGCAGTACTTC

abundance: -
d_gene: TRBD1
v_gene: TRBV7-3
j_gene: TRBJ2-6
CDR3aa: CASSLGTGRSGANVLTF
CDR3nt: TGTGCCAGCAGCTTAGGGACAGGGAGGTCTGGGGCCAACGTCCTGACTTTC

abundance: -
d_gene: TRBD2
v_gene: TRBV20-1
j_gene: TRBJ2-1
CDR3aa: CSARDLRGAYNEQFF
CDR3nt: TGCAGTGCTAGAGATCTGCGGGGGGCGTACAATGAGCAGTTCTTC

abundance: few
d_gene: TRBD2
v_gene: TRBV4-1
j_gene: TRBJ2-1
CDR3aa: CASSQRPRGMAAGRDNNEQFF
CDR3nt: TGCGCCAGCAGCCAACGCCCCAGGGGCATGGCCGCCGGGAGGGATAACAATGAGCAGTTCTTC

abundance: -
d_gene: -
v_gene: TRBV27
j_gene: TRBJ2-7
CDR3aa: CASSFIDRTLLLPLTYEQYF
CDR3nt: TGTGCCAGCAGTTTTATCGACAGGACGTTGCTCCTACCCCTCACCTACGAGCAGTACTTC

abundance: -
d_gene: -
v_gene: TRBV5-1
j_gene: TRBJ2-4
CDR3aa: CASRGDGAKNIQYF
CDR3nt: TGCGCCAGCAGAGGGGACGGAGCCAAAAACATTCAGTACTTC

abundance: many
d_gene: -
v_gene: TRBV20-1
j_gene: TRBJ2-3
CDR3aa: CSARDRVTESTDTQYF
CDR3nt: TGCAGTGCTAGAGATCGTGTGACAGAAAGCACAGATACGCAGTATTTT

abundance: -
d_gene: TRBD2
v_gene: TRBV27
j_gene: TRBJ2-1
CDR3aa: CASMGTGLAGGSYNEQFF
CDR3nt: TGTGCCAGCATGGGGACAGGACTAGCGGGAGGGAGCTACAATGAGCAGTTCTTC

abundance: few
d_gene: -
v_gene: TRBV19
j_gene: TRBJ1-2
CDR3aa: CASSIAAGNYGYTF
CDR3nt: TGTGCCAGTAGTATAGCAGCAGGAAACTATGGCTACACCTTC

abundance: -
d_gene: TRBD1
v_gene: TRBV12-3/TRBV12-4
j_gene: TRBJ1-5
CDR3aa: CASSRTGTGVGGNQPQHF
CDR3nt: TGTGCCAGCAGTCGCACCGGGACAGGGGTAGGGGGCAATCAGCCCCAGCATTTT

abundance: few
d_gene: -
v_gene: TRBV11-2
j_gene: TRBJ2-1
CDR3aa: CASSLDRGGFYNEQFF
CDR3nt: TGTGCCAGCAGCTTAGATCGGGGCGGGTTCTACAATGAGCAGTTCTTC

abundance: few
d_gene: TRBD2
v_gene: TRBV25-1
j_gene: TRBJ2-5
CDR3aa: CAIAGGGETQYF
CDR3nt: TGTGCCATCGCGGGAGGGGGAGAGACCCAGTACTTC

abundance: few
d_gene: TRBD2
v_gene: TRBV5-1
j_gene: TRBJ2-3
CDR3aa: CASSSGLAGGTISTDTQYF
CDR3nt: TGCGCCAGCAGCTCCGGACTAGCGGGAGGTACAATTAGCACAGATACGCAGTATTTT

abundance: -
d_gene: TRBD2
v_gene: TRBV28
j_gene: TRBJ2-5
CDR3aa: CASGGELRETQYF
CDR3nt: TGTGCCAGCGGGGGGGAGCTTAGGGAGACCCAGTACTTC

abundance: few
d_gene: -
v_gene: TRBV6-2/TRBV6-3
j_gene: TRBJ2-5
CDR3aa: CASSYAQGRTKTQYF
CDR3nt: TGTGCCAGCAGTTACGCGCAGGGAAGGACGAAGACCCAGTACTTC

abundance: -
d_gene: -
v_gene: TRBV7-2
j_gene: TRBJ1-5
CDR3aa: CASSLGFYDQPQHF
CDR3nt: TGTGCCAGCAGCTTAGGGTTCTACGATCAGCCCCAGCATTTT

abundance: few
d_gene: -
v_gene: TRBV21-1
j_gene: TRBJ2-5
CDR3aa: CASSKALGQGMETQYF
CDR3nt: TGTGCCAGCAGCAAAGCGCTGGGACAGGGTATGGAGACCCAGTACTTC

abundance: -
d_gene: -
v_gene: TRBV12-3/TRBV12-4
j_gene: TRBJ2-2
CDR3aa: CASSSYRMSTGELFF
CDR3nt: TGTGCCAGCAGTTCGTACAGGATGAGCACCGGGGAGCTGTTTTTT

abundance: -
d_gene: TRBD1
v_gene: TRBV7-2
j_gene: TRBJ2-1
CDR3aa: CADSPQGAHEQFF
CDR3nt: TGTGCCGACAGCCCCCAGGGGGCCCATGAGCAGTTCTTC

abundance: few
d_gene: -
v_gene: TRBV24-1
j_gene: TRBJ2-1
CDR3aa: CATSDPGPQTHNEQFF
CDR3nt: TGTGCCACCAGTGACCCCGGGCCCCAAACCCACAATGAGCAGTTCTTC